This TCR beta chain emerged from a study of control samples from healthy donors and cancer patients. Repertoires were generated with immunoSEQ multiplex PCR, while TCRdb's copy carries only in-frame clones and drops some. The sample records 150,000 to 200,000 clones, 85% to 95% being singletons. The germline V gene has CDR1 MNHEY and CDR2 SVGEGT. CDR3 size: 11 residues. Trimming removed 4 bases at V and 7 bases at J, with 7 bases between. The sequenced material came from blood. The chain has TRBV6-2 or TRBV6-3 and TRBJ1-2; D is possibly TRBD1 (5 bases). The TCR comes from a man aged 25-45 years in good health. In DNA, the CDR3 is TGTGCCAGCAGTTGGGGGTCTGGCTACACCTTC. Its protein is CASSWGSGYTF.